The 26 T cell receptor beta chains given below trace back to one sample, sequenced in a study of T cell repertoires in cytomegalovirus infection. TCRdb redid the calling of the reads with MiXCR, one entry per CDR3 protein. Altogether around 190,000 distinct CDR3 sequences are present, about an eighth being singletons, with the ten largest covering over 25%. The sequencing sample was made of PBMCs. The receptor set was obtained from a human donor in good health (CMV status not recorded). Some clones in this sample may be carry-over from other donors' samples.

This clonotype was picked up a small number of times. The chain is built from TRBV28 and TRBJ1-1; possibly TRBD1 for D (6 bases). Trimming pared 4 bases from V and 1 base from J, leaving 10 bases between. Germline V lookup: CDR1 MDHEN, CDR2 SYDVKM. The CDR3 is made up of 14 amino acids. The CDR3 sequence is CASSSMGANTEAFF. CDR3 nucleotide sequence: TGTGCCAGCAGTTCTATGGGGGCGAACACTGAAGCTTTCTTT.

This clonotype turned up a few times. This may be a read error: a much more frequent sequence differs by one nucleotide. CDR3 residues: CASSSRSAEAFF. CDR3 DNA: TGTGCCAGCAGCTCCCGGAGCGCTGAAGCTTTCTTT. The gene calls are TRBV11-2 and TRBJ1-1; D unclear. V shed 4 bases and J shed 6 bases, with 9 bases lying between them. CDR3 size: 12 residues. Germline V gene data show CDR1 as SGHAT and CDR2 as FQNNGV. The full variable domain, its missing parts supplied by reference TRBV11-2 and TRBJ1-1, is EAGVAQSPRYKIIEKRQSVAFWCNPISGHATLYWYQQILGQGPKLLIQFQNNGVVDDSQLPKDRFSAERLKGVDSTLKIQPAKLEDSAVYLCASSSRSAEAFFGQGTRLTVV.

This clonotype was counted between two and nine times. The V call is TRBV3-1, the J call TRBJ2-7; D is uncertain. V dropped 4 bases and J dropped 3 bases, with 10 bases sitting between them. Per the germline V gene, CDR1 is LGHDT and CDR2 is YNNKEL (reference sequence). The CDR3 length is 13 residues. DNA of the CDR3: TGTGCCAGCAGCCTGGGTACGGGCTACGAGCAGTACTTC. Translated: CASSLGTGYEQYF.

This clonotype was seen a few times. This chain uses TRBV20-1 with TRBJ2-1; 8 bases agree with TRBD2. Germline V gene sequence: CDR1 DFQATT, CDR2 SNEGSKA (reference sequence). The CDR3 sequence is 14 residues long. V shed 5 bases, J shed 0 bases, and the junction held 3 bases outside the gene matches. The CDR3, as DNA: TGCAGTGCTTGGGGGACTAGCTCCTACAATGAGCAGTTCTTC. Residues: CSAWGTSSYNEQFF.

This clonotype appeared a few times. The chain couples TRBV3-1 to TRBJ2-7; possibly TRBD2 for D (7 bases). This CDR3 spans 16 amino acids. Trimming left V 1 base short and J 1 base short, with 14 bases between. Germline CDR1 and CDR2: LGHDT and YNNKEL (reference sequence). The CDR3 region has the DNA TGTGCCAGCAGCCAAGCGAGGGGGGGCAGTTCCTACGAGCAGTACTTC. Amino acids: CASSQARGGSSYEQYF.

This clonotype came up many times. V is TRBV7-2 and J is TRBJ1-2; D not certain. This CDR3 is built from 15 residues. V lost 1 base to trimming and J lost 1 base, with 10 bases between them. Germline-derived CDR1 and CDR2 are SGHTA and FQGNSA. The CDR3 loop reads CASSLEGRSNYGYTF. The DNA for the CDR3 is TGTGCCAGCAGCTTAGAAGGCAGAAGTAACTATGGCTACACCTTC.

This clonotype was seen repeatedly, ten times or more. The chain carries TRBV28 and TRBJ2-7, with 8 positions matching TRBD1. V gave up 6 bases and J gave up 6 bases; unmatched junction bases: 7. The CDR3 is made up of 13 amino acids. Germline CDR1 reads MDHEN; CDR2 reads SYDVKM. The CDR3 bases are TGTGCCAGCAGGCCTGGACAGGGCGGCGAGCAGTACTTC. This codes for CASRPGQGGEQYF.

This clonotype was recorded at least ten times. The chain uses TRBV6-2 or TRBV6-3 and TRBJ2-1; the match to TRBD1 covers 9 bases. The CDR3 length is 18 residues. Trimming took 10 bases from V and 2 from J; bases not matched to a gene: 18. Germline CDR1 reads MNHEY; CDR2 reads SVGEGT. The CDR3 here is CAIQEAQPGQGPYNEQFF. DNA for the CDR3: TGTGCCATCCAAGAGGCCCAACCGGGACAGGGTCCCTACAATGAGCAGTTCTTC.

This chain's CDR3 is CSRAGPTDTQYF. The CDR3 bases are TGCAGCCGAGCGGGGCCCACAGATACGCAGTATTTT. The chain carries TRBV29-1 and TRBJ2-3; 7 bases fit TRBD2. This CDR3 spans 12 amino acids. The V gene end was trimmed by 8 bases and the J gene end by 2 bases; junction bases not matched to a gene: 4. CDR1 is SQVTM, CDR2 ANQGSEA, per germline.

The sample holds one count of this clonotype. A much larger clone sits a single nucleotide away, making a read error possible. The CDR3 reads CASGLSPSSYNEQFF. In DNA form, the CDR3 reads TGTGCCAGCGGCTTAAGCCCCAGCTCCTACAATGAGCAGTTCTTC. This chain links TRBV11-1 with TRBJ2-1; no reliable D call. This CDR3 comprises 15 residues. Per germline, CDR1 SGHAT and CDR2 FQDESV (reference sequence).

This clonotype has a count of ten or more. The V and J genes are TRBV14 and TRBJ1-5; D not certain. Germline V gives CDR1 SGHDN, CDR2 FVKESK. Trimming shortened V by 6 bases and J by 7 bases, and 13 bases separated the two germline ends. CDR3 size: 13 residues. In DNA form, the CDR3 reads TGTGCCAGCAGTGTCGGTCCCCTCCAGCCCCAGCATTTT. It translates to CASSVGPLQPQHF. The entire variable domain, with the rest obtained from reference TRBV14 and TRBJ1-5, is as follows: EAGVTQFPSHSVIEKGQTVTLRCDPISGHDNLYWYRRVMGKEIKFLLHFVKESKQDESGMPNNRFLAERTGGTYSTLKVQPAELEDSGVYFCASSVGPLQPQHFGDGTRLSIL.

V gene TRBV5-1 combines with J gene TRBJ1-1, with 9 bases identical to TRBD1. The CDR3 runs 17 residues. The germline V gene has CDR1 SGHRS and CDR2 YFSETQ. J lost 3 bases, V lost 0 bases, and 9 bases had no gene match. CDR3: CASSLVGQGRGDTEAFF. CDR3 sequence (DNA): TGCGCCAGCAGCTTGGTGGGACAGGGTCGGGGGGACACTGAAGCTTTCTTT. The variable domain in full, completed from reference TRBV5-1 and TRBJ1-1, reads KAGVTQTPRYLIKTRGQQVTLSCSPISGHRSVSWYQQTPGQGLQFLFEYFSETQRNKGNFPGRFSGRQFSNSRSEMNVSTLELGDSALYLCASSLVGQGRGDTEAFFGQGTRLTVV.

The chain couples TRBV6-5 to TRBJ2-7, with 9 bases fitting TRBD1. This CDR3 region has 13 residues. V lost 8 bases and J lost 6; bases outside the gene matches: 8. Germline CDR1 and CDR2: MNHEY and SVGAGI. The CDR3 region is CASGRDRVGEQYF. The CDR3 nucleotides are TGTGCCAGCGGCCGGGACAGGGTCGGCGAGCAGTACTTC.

The chain recombines TRBV19 with TRBJ2-7; no clear D. The V end was cut by 10 bases, the J end by 0 bases, with 16 bases between. Germline CDR1 LNHDA, CDR2 SQIVND (reference sequence). CDR3 size: 14 residues. The CDR3 loop is CANSVGLSSYEQYF. Here the CDR3 DNA reads TGTGCCAACTCCGTAGGTCTGAGCTCCTACGAGCAGTACTTC.

This chain joins TRBV20-1 and TRBJ2-4, with 9 bases matching TRBD2. Trimming at V came to 5 bases and at J to 7 bases, leaving 9 bases not matched to a gene. Germline loops: CDR1 DFQATT, CDR2 SNEGSKA (reference sequence). The CDR3 spans 14 residues. This CDR3 reads CSAFMVAGVNIQYF. The CDR3 coding sequence is TGCAGTGCTTTTATGGTAGCGGGAGTGAACATTCAGTACTTC.

The rearrangement joins TRBV20-1 to TRBJ2-7; unclear D gene. Trimming took 5 bases from V and 4 from J, leaving 12 bases between them. This CDR3 has 12 residues. Germline V gene data show CDR1 as DFQATT and CDR2 as SNEGSKA (reference sequence). The CDR3 is CSAYGDLYEQYF. In DNA form, the CDR3 reads TGCAGTGCTTATGGGGATTTGTACGAGCAGTACTTC.

This clonotype was observed many times. This chain uses TRBV20-1 with TRBJ2-1, with 11 nucleotides matching TRBD2. In germline, CDR1 is DFQATT, CDR2 SNEGSKA (reference sequence). The V segment lost 1 base and the J segment 4 bases; nucleotides outside the gene matches: 0. CDR3 size: 14 residues. The CDR3 protein is CSARGLAGYNEQFF. The CDR3 DNA follows: TGCAGTGCTAGAGGACTAGCGGGGTACAATGAGCAGTTCTTC.

This rearrangement joins TRBV19 to TRBJ2-7, with TRBD2 matching 8 bases. The CDR3 is 16 amino acids. Germline lookup yields CDR1 LNHDA and CDR2 SQIVND (reference sequence). V shed 3 bases and J 3 bases; nucleotides not matched to a gene: 10. The chain's CDR3 is CASSIRGSGTLYEQYF. The CDR3 coding sequence is TGTGCCAGTAGTATTCGTGGTAGCGGGACTCTCTACGAGCAGTACTTC. Full variable domain (missing parts from reference TRBV19 and TRBJ2-7): DGGITQSPKYLFRKEGQNVTLSCEQNLNHDAMYWYRQDPGQGLRLIYYSQIVNDFQKGDIAEGYSVSREKKESFPLTVTSAQKNPTAFYLCASSIRGSGTLYEQYFGPGTRLTVT.

This clonotype has at least ten counts. J is TRBJ2-7 and V is TRBV19; 10 bases agree with TRBD1. The CDR3 runs 13 residues. Unmatched junction bases numbered 6, after V lost 9 bases and J lost 4 bases. Germline CDR1 reads LNHDA; CDR2 reads SQIVND (reference sequence). The CDR3 region is CASSSGQGYEQYF. The CDR3, as DNA: TGTGCCAGCAGTTCGGGACAGGGGTACGAGCAGTACTTC.

V usage is TRBV10-3 and J usage is TRBJ1-1, with 9 bases aligning to TRBD1. The CDR3 contains 15 residues. Germline V gene data show CDR1 as ENHRY and CDR2 as SYGVKD. Losses at the gene ends were 3 bases for V and 3 bases for J; bases not matched to a gene: 5. The CDR3 sequence: CAISETGGADTEAFF. CDR3 bases: TGTGCCATCAGTGAAACAGGGGGCGCGGACACTGAAGCTTTCTTT.

This clonotype was seen at least ten times. This sequence joins TRBV2 and TRBJ1-1, with 8 bases identical to TRBD1. V gave up 4 bases and J gave up 3 bases; unmatched junction bases: 7. The CDR3 consists of 15 residues. The germline gives CDR1 SNHLY, CDR2 FYNNEI. The CDR3 is CASSGSTGGYTEAFF. The CDR3 DNA is TGTGCCAGCAGTGGCTCAACAGGGGGTTACACTGAAGCTTTCTTT.

This chain uses TRBV7-9 with TRBJ1-1, with a tentative D call TRBD1 (6 bases). The germline CDR1 and CDR2 sequences are SEHNR and FQNEAQ (reference sequence). V was pared by 5 bases and J by 0 bases, with 16 bases between. The CDR3 is made up of 16 amino acids. The CDR3 spells CASSPLGGLMNTEAFF. The CDR3 nucleotides read TGTGCCAGCAGCCCCTTGGGGGGCCTAATGAACACTGAAGCTTTCTTT.

The V gene is TRBV7-2, the J gene TRBJ2-5, with 7 positions matching TRBD1. The CDR3 extends over 13 amino acids. V lost 5 bases, J lost 5 bases, and 5 bases stayed unmatched. Germline lookup yields CDR1 SGHTA and CDR2 FQGNSA. CDR3 residues: CASSKGARETQYF. CDR3 nucleotide sequence: TGTGCCAGCAGCAAGGGGGCAAGGGAGACCCAGTACTTC. The whole variable domain, remainder taken from reference TRBV7-2 and TRBJ2-5, is GAGVSQSPSNKVTEKGKDVELRCDPISGHTALYWYRQSLGQGLEFLIYFQGNSAPDKSGLPSDRFSAERTGGSVSTLTIQRTQQEDSAVYLCASSKGARETQYFGPGTRLLVL.

V is TRBV7-2 and J is TRBJ2-1; D gene unclear. Germline loops: CDR1 SGHTA, CDR2 FQGNSA. The CDR3 is 12 residues long. Trimming pared 5 bases from V and 9 bases from J, leaving 11 bases between. In nucleotides, the CDR3 is TGTGCCAGCAGCCGACTTCTGGGTGAGCAGTTCTTC. It yields the protein CASSRLLGEQFF.

This clonotype occurred a few times. This sequence joins TRBV7-2 and TRBJ2-5; D is unclear. Germline V gene sequence: CDR1 SGHTA, CDR2 FQGNSA. Trimming stripped 3 bases from V and 2 bases from J, with 13 bases between. The CDR3 runs 15 residues. The CDR3 here is CASSLSFGGQETQYF. Written as DNA, the CDR3 is TGTGCCAGCAGCTTGTCGTTCGGTGGGCAAGAGACCCAGTACTTC.

This clonotype has only a few counts. V usage is TRBV5-1 and J usage is TRBJ2-3; no reliable D call. CDR3 length: 13 amino acids. Germline lookup yields CDR1 SGHRS and CDR2 YFSETQ. The germline V and J ends were trimmed by 0 bases and 6 bases, with 8 bases remaining between them. For the CDR3, the DNA is TGCGCCAGCAGCTTGGACACACGGGATACGCAGTATTTT. It codes for CASSLDTRDTQYF.